Presented here are 24 T cell receptor beta chains from one specimen sequenced in a study of blood T cell repertoires in COVID-19. The method was immunoSEQ multiplex PCR; TCRdb's version includes in-frame clones alone and lacks a portion of them. Among 200,000 to 250,000 clones listed, 88% were seen once. The sample consisted of PBMCs or T cells enriched from blood (not recorded which). These receptors came from a woman aged 25 to 39 who had recovered from COVID-19.

The chain is built from TRBV25-1 and TRBJ2-7, with D possibly being TRBD1 (6 bases). The length of the CDR3 is 15 residues. From germline, CDR1 is MGHDK and CDR2 SYGVNS. V was trimmed by 2 bases and J by 0 bases, leaving 11 bases between them. The CDR3 DNA is TGTGCCAGCAGTGAAAGGGACACCTACTCCTACGAGCAGTACTTC. Its translation is CASSERDTYSYEQYF.

The CDR3 here is CASSSRGRGETQYF. The CDR3 DNA is TGTGCCAGCAGTTCCAGGGGGCGTGGGGAGACCCAGTACTTC. This chain links TRBV2 with TRBJ2-5; 8 bases align to TRBD1. CDR1 is SNHLY, CDR2 FYNNEI, per germline. V shed 5 bases and J 5 bases; nucleotides not matched to a gene: 7. The CDR3 extends over 14 amino acids.

The V call is TRBV5-1, the J call TRBJ2-5; 10 nucleotides agree with TRBD2. The germline V gene encodes CDR1 SGHRS and CDR2 YFSETQ. There are 14 residues in the CDR3. V shed 4 bases, J shed 14 bases, and the junction held 14 bases outside the gene matches. CDR3 DNA: TGCGCCAGCAGCCCAACCCAAAGCGGGGGGGATAATTACTTC. This translates into CASSPTQSGGDNYF. The full variable domain, with the rest looked up from reference TRBV5-1 and TRBJ2-5, is KAGVTQTPRYLIKTRGQQVTLSCSPISGHRSVSWYQQTPGQGLQFLFEYFSETQRNKGNFPGRFSGRQFSNSRSEMNVSTLELGDSALYLCASSPTQSGGDNYFGPGTRLLVL.

This clone was observed a single time. The CDR3 sequence: CASSRRQGLGSNEKLFF. Written as DNA, the CDR3 is TGTGCCAGCAGCCGGCGACAGGGGCTTGGGTCTAATGAAAAACTGTTTTTT. V is TRBV3-1 (or the pseudogene TRBV3-2) and J is TRBJ1-4, with 8 bases matching TRBD1. Germline V lookup: CDR1 LGHDT, CDR2 YNNKEL (reference sequence). The CDR3 runs 17 residues. V was pared by 4 bases and J by 3 bases, with 10 bases of the junction left unmatched.

The V and J genes are TRBV7-2 and TRBJ2-3; 8 nucleotides line up with TRBD2. After removal of 1 base from V and 2 bases from J, the junction contained 5 bases not matched to a gene. The CDR3 contains 16 residues. Germline loops: CDR1 SGHTA, CDR2 FQGNSA. The CDR3: CASSLGAGGYTDTQYF. The CDR3 DNA sequence: TGTGCCAGCAGCTTAGGGGCGGGGGGATACACAGATACGCAGTATTTT.

The rearrangement links TRBV5-8 to TRBJ2-7, with D unclear. The CDR3 totals 15 residues. Germline V lookup: CDR1 SGHTS, CDR2 YDEGEE. V lost 0 bases to trimming and J lost 0 bases, with 10 bases between them. CDR3: CASSLDPASSYEQYF. The CDR3 coding sequence is TGTGCCAGCAGCTTGGATCCAGCGAGCTCCTACGAGCAGTACTTC.

The chain carries TRBV6-2 or TRBV6-3 and TRBJ2-2; D gene unclear. The CDR3 is 16 amino acids. In germline, CDR1 is MNHEY, CDR2 SVGEGT. V was clipped by 0 bases and J by 1 base, with 9 bases between them. The CDR3 spells CASSYSRRMNTGELFF. The CDR3 nucleotides read TGTGCCAGCAGTTACTCGAGGCGGATGAACACCGGGGAGCTGTTTTTT.

This clone was seen a few times. The chain uses TRBV5-6 and TRBJ1-5; the D is unclear. The CDR3 length is 13 residues. V dropped 0 bases and J dropped 5 bases, with 6 bases sitting between them. Germline V CDR1 and CDR2: SGHDT, YYEEEE. The CDR3: CASSLGPHQPQHF. CDR3 sequence (DNA): TGTGCCAGCAGCTTGGGGCCACATCAGCCCCAGCATTTT.

The rearrangement links TRBV19 to TRBJ1-5; the match to TRBD1 covers 9 bases. The junction had 1 base not matched to a gene; V was cut back by 6 bases and J by 7 bases. This CDR3 comprises 12 residues. Germline CDR1 and CDR2: LNHDA and SQIVND (reference sequence). The CDR3 loop is CASRDRGQPQHF. The CDR3 DNA follows: TGTGCCAGTAGGGACAGGGGCCAGCCCCAGCATTTT.

The chain has TRBV7-2 and TRBJ2-1, with D perhaps TRBD1 (6 bases). Germline CDR1 is SGHTA and CDR2 is FQGNSA. V lost 1 base and J lost 7, with 11 bases in between. CDR3 length: 14 amino acids. The CDR3 spells CASSLDRVANEQFF. CDR3 DNA sequence: TGTGCCAGCAGCTTAGACAGGGTAGCAAATGAGCAGTTCTTC.

The V gene is TRBV5-1, the J gene TRBJ2-5, with a tentative D call TRBD1 (5 bases). This CDR3 comprises 14 residues. V was cut by 3 bases and J by 2 bases, with 11 bases left in between. CDR1 and CDR2 from the germline V gene are SGHRS and YFSETQ. The CDR3 spells CASSSKTGQETQYF. In DNA, the CDR3 is TGCGCCAGCAGCTCAAAAACAGGACAAGAGACCCAGTACTTC.

The gene calls are TRBV24-1 and TRBJ2-7, with D tentatively TRBD2 (5 bases). CDR1 is KGHDR, CDR2 SFDVKD, per germline. Trimming pared 5 bases from V and 2 bases from J, leaving 15 bases between. CDR3 length equals 15 residues. Here the CDR3 reads CATSGSGFSTYEQYF. CDR3 DNA: TGTGCCACCAGTGGCTCGGGGTTTTCCACCTACGAGCAGTACTTC.

The chain joins TRBV14 to TRBJ1-4; 7 bases are a match to TRBD1. The CDR3 loop spans 15 amino acids. Germline CDR1 is SGHDN and CDR2 is FVKESK. J was trimmed by 3 bases and V by 4 bases; bases with no gene match: 5. CDR3 DNA: TGTGCCAGCAGCCTGAGGACAGGTTCTAATGAAAAACTGTTTTTT. It encodes CASSLRTGSNEKLFF.

V usage is TRBV5-8 and J usage is TRBJ1-1; TRBD1 might be the D (5 bases). CDR1 is SGHTS, CDR2 YDEGEE, per germline. CDR3 size: 14 residues. Deletions cut 4 bases from V and 5 bases from J, with 15 bases between. The CDR3 region is CASSPQVLETEAFF. The DNA of the CDR3 is TGTGCCAGCAGCCCACAGGTCTTGGAGACTGAAGCTTTCTTT.

The rearrangement links TRBV18 to TRBJ1-1, with D hard to call. The CDR3 covers 14 residues. V lost 3 bases, J lost 4 bases, and 12 bases lay in between. Germline V gene sequence: CDR1 KGHSH, CDR2 LQKENI. CDR3 protein: CASSPGNRGTEAFF. The CDR3 coding sequence is TGTGCCAGCTCACCGGGGAATCGGGGCACTGAAGCTTTCTTT.

The chain employs TRBV3-1 (or the pseudogene TRBV3-2) and TRBJ2-5; D perhaps matches TRBD1 (5 bases). V was shortened by 4 bases and J by 0 bases, with 9 bases between the two germline ends. This CDR3 region has 14 residues. Germline V gene lookup returns CDR1 LGHDT and CDR2 YNNKEL (reference sequence). The CDR3 region is CASSRTGYQETQYF. CDR3 DNA sequence: TGTGCCAGCAGCCGTACAGGTTACCAAGAGACCCAGTACTTC.

This sequence joins TRBV7-2 and TRBJ1-4, with D tentatively TRBD1 (6 bases). Germline-derived CDR1 and CDR2 are SGHTA and FQGNSA. The CDR3 is 16 amino acids. Trimming removed 5 bases at V and 5 bases at J, with 18 bases between. The CDR3 region is CASSPAGGGANEKLFF. In DNA form, the CDR3 reads TGTGCCAGCAGCCCGGCCGGCGGGGGCGCGAATGAAAAACTGTTTTTT. Variable domain in full (rest from reference TRBV7-2 and TRBJ1-4): GAGVSQSPSNKVTEKGKDVELRCDPISGHTALYWYRQSLGQGLEFLIYFQGNSAPDKSGLPSDRFSAERTGGSVSTLTIQRTQQEDSAVYLCASSPAGGGANEKLFFGSGTQLSVL.

The chain recombines TRBV7-3 with TRBJ2-2, with TRBD1 as a possible D gene (6 bases). Germline lookup yields CDR1 SGHTA and CDR2 FQGTGA. V lost 5 bases and J lost 4, with 14 bases in between. The CDR3 is 15 residues long. As DNA, the CDR3 is TGTGCCAGCAGCCTCTGGGGGCGCAGCACCGGGGAGCTGTTTTTT. Translated, it gives CASSLWGRSTGELFF.

This clone was counted once. The gene calls are TRBV11-2 and TRBJ2-1; D might be TRBD2 (6 bases). Trimming removed 4 bases from V and 2 bases from J, with 15 bases in between. This CDR3 region has 16 residues. Germline V gene sequence: CDR1 SGHAT, CDR2 FQNNGV. Here the CDR3 reads CASSSQAGQAYNEQFF. CDR3 bases: TGTGCCAGCAGCTCCCAAGCGGGTCAGGCCTACAATGAGCAGTTCTTC.

The genes are TRBV4-3 and TRBJ2-7; 15 bases fit TRBD2. The CDR3 is 16 residues long. Per germline, CDR1 LGHNA and CDR2 YSLEER. V gave up 4 bases and J gave up 6 bases; unmatched junction bases: 7. CDR3 DNA sequence: TGCGCCAGCAGCCGAGACAGGGGACTAGCGGGGGGCGAGCAGTACTTC. The encoded protein is CASSRDRGLAGGEQYF.

The J gene is TRBJ2-7, the V gene TRBV27, with 7 bases matching TRBD1. Trimming at V came to 8 bases and at J to 5 bases, leaving 12 bases not matched to a gene. There are 14 residues in the CDR3. CDR1 and CDR2 from the germline V gene are MNHEY and SMNVEV (reference sequence). CDR3 DNA: TGTGCCAGCCGGAATCGAGGGGGCATCGACGAGCAGTACTTC. Its protein is CASRNRGGIDEQYF.

The genes are TRBV6-2 or TRBV6-3 and TRBJ1-1, with D possibly matching TRBD1 (6 bases). V lost 6 bases to trimming and J lost 0 bases, with 14 bases between them. The CDR3 loop spans 15 amino acids. Looked up from germline, CDR1 is MNHEY and CDR2 is SVGEGT. CDR3 sequence: CASSPQGIMNTEAFF. The CDR3, as DNA: TGTGCCAGCAGCCCACAGGGAATTATGAACACTGAAGCTTTCTTT.

The chain links TRBV6-6 to TRBJ1-2; no clear D. The CDR3 is 13 amino acids. Germline CDR1 is MNHNY and CDR2 is SVGAGI (reference sequence). Between the trimmed V and J ends, which lost 2 bases and 3 bases, there was a span of 7 bases. CDR3 nucleotide sequence: TGTGCCAGCAGTTACGGGAGGGACTATGGCTACACCTTC. Translated, it gives CASSYGRDYGYTF.

This sequence joins TRBV6-5 and TRBJ2-3; 9 nucleotides match TRBD1. Germline V gene lookup returns CDR1 MNHEY and CDR2 SVGAGI. The CDR3 extends over 15 amino acids. J was trimmed by 2 bases and V by 10 bases; bases with no gene match: 10. CDR3 protein: CATTPGTGLTDTQYF. Here the CDR3 DNA reads TGTGCCACCACCCCCGGGACAGGGCTCACAGATACGCAGTATTTT.